This T cell receptor beta chain was captured in a study of PD-L1 blockade in urothelial cancer. Whole-study results and caveats: Tumors from patients achieving durable benefit contained more tumor-infiltrating T lymphocytes. Tumor-associated clones in the blood of durable-benefit patients grew more at 3 weeks.

Germline V gives CDR1 MDHEN, CDR2 SYDVKM. This CDR3 is built from 14 residues. V lost 5 bases, J lost 2 bases, and 10 bases lay in between. All patients carried locally advanced or metastatic urothelial carcinoma. TCRdb's table, derived via immunoSEQ multiplex PCR, lists solely in-frame clones and lacks some. The repertoire consists of just over 35,000 clones, with about a third occurring once and the leading ten covering 8% to 9%. A single count supports this clone. Its target is unknown. The receptor's source is a man in his 60s with urothelial cancer. The chain has TRBV28 and TRBJ1-5; tentatively, D is TRBD1 (6 bases). This specimen was tumor tissue, taken before atezolizumab (anti-PD-L1) treatment. In DNA form, the CDR3 reads TGTGCCAGCAGTACACAGGGAGGCAATCAGCCCCAGCATTTT. It translates to CASSTQGGNQPQHF.